This is a list of T cell receptor beta chains from one sample in a study of blood T cells in healthy people across ages. TCRdb re-derived calls from the 5' RACE reads in MiXCR, one entry per CDR3 protein. Of about 800,000 distinct CDR3 sequences in the sample, over 45% were seen once. Sequencing input: blood. The receptor source for this set is a young man in good health. Both conserved end residues are part of each CDR3. A D gene is named only where the DNA matches it firmly. Where a row states a size, it is once, few, many or the class of an expanded clone; other rows omit it.

abundance,len,j_gene,v_gene,d_gene,CDR3aa,CDR3nt
few,14,TRBJ2-7,TRBV11-2,-,CASSLGQGLYEQYF,TGTGCCAGCAGCTTAGGACAGGGACTCTACGAGCAGTACTTC
once,15,TRBJ2-1,TRBV7-3,-,CASREKGGPYNEQFF,TGTGCCAGCAGGGAGAAAGGGGGTCCCTACAATGAGCAGTTCTTC
few,16,TRBJ2-1,TRBV29-1,-,CSVGTAGSIIYNEQFF,TGCAGCGTAGGAACGGCAGGCAGCATCATCTACAATGAGCAGTTCTTC
-,13,TRBJ2-7,TRBV2,-,CARRTAASYEQYF,TGTGCCAGGCGGACAGCCGCGTCCTACGAGCAGTACTTC
-,14,TRBJ2-3,TRBV28,-,CASRAGTSTDTQYF,TGTGCCAGCAGAGCCGGGACAAGCACAGATACGCAGTATTTT
-,13,TRBJ2-7,TRBV18,TRBD2,CASSPERGLEQYF,TGTGCCAGCTCACCGGAGCGGGGGCTCGAGCAGTACTTC
few,13,TRBJ2-5,TRBV11-1,-,CATGSGYQETQYF,TGTGCCACCGGCTCCGGGTACCAAGAGACCCAGTACTTC
-,14,TRBJ2-1,TRBV12-3/TRBV12-4,-,CASSLDLPGYEQFF,TGTGCCAGCAGCTTGGACTTACCTGGGTATGAGCAGTTCTTC
-,14,TRBJ2-6,TRBV19,-,CASSDRDGANVLTF,TGTGCCAGTAGTGATCGGGATGGGGCCAACGTCCTGACTTTC
-,14,TRBJ2-7,TRBV11-2,TRBD2,CASATRGVSYEQYF,TGTGCCAGCGCTACTCGGGGGGTGTCCTACGAGCAGTACTTC
once,16,TRBJ1-1,TRBV6-5,TRBD1,CASIFQRTGEDTEAFF,TGTGCCAGCATCTTTCAAAGGACAGGGGAAGACACTGAAGCTTTCTTT
-,21,TRBJ1-6,TRBV6-5,TRBD1,CASSWKPGQITTRPGNSPLHF,TGTGCCAGCAGTTGGAAACCGGGACAGATAACGACGCGGCCAGGGAATTCACCCCTCCACTTT
few,13,TRBJ2-1,TRBV20-1,TRBD1,CSAQDRGLNEQFF,TGCAGTGCTCAGGACAGGGGACTAAATGAGCAGTTCTTC
once,16,TRBJ2-7,TRBV7-2,TRBD2,CASSLQAGFSYNEQYF,TGTGCCAGCAGCTTACAAGCGGGATTCTCCTACAATGAGCAGTACTTC
few,14,TRBJ2-1,TRBV11-2,-,CASRPTALTNEQFF,TGTGCCAGCCGACCCACGGCCCTCACCAATGAGCAGTTCTTC
-,13,TRBJ2-3,TRBV28,-,CATAGLGPDTQYF,TGTGCCACCGCAGGTTTAGGGCCAGATACGCAGTATTTT
-,12,TRBJ2-3,TRBV28,-,CASVGPQDTQYF,TGTGCCAGCGTGGGCCCCCAAGATACGCAGTATTTT
-,13,TRBJ1-2,TRBV9,-,CASSVRGDYGYTF,TGTGCCAGCAGCGTCCGGGGCGACTATGGCTACACCTTC
once,16,TRBJ2-7,TRBV7-2,TRBD2,CASSPSSTSSWYEQYF,TGTGCCAGCAGCCCCAGCTCGACTAGCTCTTGGTACGAGCAGTACTTC
few,15,TRBJ2-6,TRBV10-3,-,CAISSLPRGANVLTF,TGTGCCATCAGTTCTTTACCGAGGGGGGCCAACGTCCTGACTTTC
few,12,TRBJ1-2,TRBV9,-,CASSADGYGYTF,TGTGCCAGCAGCGCGGACGGCTATGGCTACACCTTC
-,13,TRBJ2-3,TRBV2,-,CASKKGRTDTQYF,TGTGCCAGCAAAAAGGGGCGCACAGATACGCAGTATTTT
once,14,TRBJ2-3,TRBV5-8,TRBD2,CASSREGWTDTQYF,TGTGCCAGCTCAAGGGAGGGGTGGACAGATACGCAGTATTTT
-,13,TRBJ2-7,TRBV20-1,TRBD2,CSYSGTSSYEQYF,TGCAGCTACTCCGGGACTAGCTCCTACGAGCAGTACTTC
-,15,TRBJ2-1,TRBV7-2,-,CASSLRASSYNEQFF,TGTGCCAGCAGCTTACGCGCAAGCTCCTACAATGAGCAGTTCTTC
-,18,TRBJ2-1,TRBV9,TRBD2,CASSANSAGATSYNEQFF,TGTGCCAGCAGCGCCAATTCAGCGGGGGCCACCTCCTACAATGAGCAGTTCTTC
-,15,TRBJ2-7,TRBV12-3/TRBV12-4,-,CASSLNRGQTGAQYF,TGTGCCAGCAGTTTAAACAGGGGCCAGACGGGGGCCCAGTACTTC
-,15,TRBJ1-6,TRBV14,-,CASSQDGQLNSPLHF,TGTGCCAGCAGCCAAGATGGCCAGCTAAATTCACCCCTCCACTTT
many,15,TRBJ1-4,TRBV10-3,-,CAISERVQGDEKLFF,TGTGCCATCAGTGAGCGGGTTCAAGGGGACGAAAAACTGTTTTTT
-,14,TRBJ1-4,TRBV20-1,-,CSATEGATNEKLFF,TGCAGTGCTACGGAGGGGGCAACTAATGAAAAACTGTTTTTT
-,14,TRBJ2-1,TRBV10-3,-,CAISDATTYNEQFF,TGTGCCATCAGTGATGCGACTACCTACAATGAGCAGTTCTTC
-,14,TRBJ2-7,TRBV4-3,-,CASSQGGTNYEQYF,TGCGCCAGCAGCCAAGGGGGCACCAACTACGAGCAGTACTTC
-,17,TRBJ2-7,TRBV20-1,TRBD2,CSASGTSGGSSSYEQYF,TGCAGTGCTAGTGGGACTAGCGGGGGGTCAAGCTCCTACGAGCAGTACTTC
-,16,TRBJ1-4,TRBV9,-,CASSVGPLQPNEKLFF,TGTGCCAGCAGCGTAGGTCCCCTGCAGCCGAATGAAAAACTGTTTTTT
-,15,TRBJ2-7,TRBV7-2,TRBD2,CASSSGLAGGYEQYF,TGTGCCAGCAGCTCGGGACTAGCGGGAGGATACGAGCAGTACTTC
-,15,TRBJ2-1,TRBV6-4,-,CASSDEDREGNEQFF,TGTGCCAGCAGTGACGAGGACAGGGAGGGGAATGAGCAGTTCTTC
-,14,TRBJ1-1,TRBV6-1,-,CASSEPWGDTEAFF,TGTGCCAGCAGTGAACCGTGGGGAGACACTGAAGCTTTCTTT
-,15,TRBJ1-2,TRBV4-3,TRBD1,CASSQGDRAVGGYTF,TGCGCCAGCAGCCAAGGGGACAGGGCCGTTGGTGGCTACACCTTC
-,16,TRBJ2-5,TRBV29-1,-,CSVEDRSRFSEETQYF,TGCAGCGTTGAAGATCGGAGCAGATTTAGCGAAGAGACCCAGTACTTC
few,12,TRBJ2-1,TRBV9,-,CASSVGNSEQFF,TGTGCCAGCAGCGTCGGGAACTCTGAGCAGTTCTTC
-,15,TRBJ1-2,TRBV27,-,CASSPRASPVPGYTF,TGTGCCAGCAGTCCCCGGGCCTCCCCCGTCCCTGGCTACACCTTC
few,14,TRBJ2-5,TRBV5-1,-,CASSLAETQETQYF,TGCGCCAGCAGCTTGGCCGAAACCCAAGAGACCCAGTACTTC
-,14,TRBJ2-3,TRBV14,-,CASSLDSQGITQYF,TGTGCCAGCAGCCTGGACTCCCAGGGGATTACGCAGTATTTT
-,13,TRBJ2-7,TRBV21-1,-,CASGEQGGYEQYF,TGTGCCAGCGGCGAGCAGGGGGGCTACGAGCAGTACTTC
-,14,TRBJ1-4,TRBV29-1,-,CSVLPRTGGEKLFF,TGCAGCGTCCTGCCCCGTACGGGGGGTGAAAAACTGTTTTTT
-,14,TRBJ1-1,TRBV5-1,-,CASSLADVRTEAFF,TGCGCCAGCAGCCTAGCTGACGTACGCACTGAAGCTTTCTTT
-,15,TRBJ2-7,TRBV6-6,-,CASRPRDPRVYEQYF,TGTGCCAGCAGACCCCGGGACCCAAGGGTCTACGAGCAGTACTTC
few,12,TRBJ2-5,TRBV29-1,-,CSVGRVGETQYF,TGCAGCGTTGGAAGGGTAGGGGAGACCCAGTACTTC
-,15,TRBJ2-3,TRBV20-1,TRBD2,CSARGSGVLTDTQYF,TGCAGTGCTAGAGGAAGCGGGGTACTCACAGATACGCAGTATTTT
-,13,TRBJ2-7,TRBV7-3,-,CASSWDNYNEQYF,TGTGCCAGCAGCTGGGACAACTACAATGAGCAGTACTTC
few,14,TRBJ2-3,TRBV10-3,-,CAISGGWDTDTQYF,TGTGCCATCAGTGGAGGGTGGGACACAGATACGCAGTATTTT
once,16,TRBJ2-1,TRBV10-3,-,CANGRGGNRDYNEQFF,TGTGCCAACGGTAGGGGAGGGAACAGGGACTACAATGAGCAGTTCTTC